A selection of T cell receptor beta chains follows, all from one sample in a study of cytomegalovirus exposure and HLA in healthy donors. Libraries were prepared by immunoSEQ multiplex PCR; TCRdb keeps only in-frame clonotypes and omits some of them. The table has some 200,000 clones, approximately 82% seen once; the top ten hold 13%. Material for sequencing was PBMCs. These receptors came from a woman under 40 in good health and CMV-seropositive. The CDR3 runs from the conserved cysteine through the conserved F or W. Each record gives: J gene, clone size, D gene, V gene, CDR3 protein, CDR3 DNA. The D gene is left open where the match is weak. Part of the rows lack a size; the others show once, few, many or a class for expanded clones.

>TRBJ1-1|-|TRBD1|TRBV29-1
CSVRQGLEAFF
TGCAGCGTGCGACAGGGGTTGGAAGCTTTCTTT
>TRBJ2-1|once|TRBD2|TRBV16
CASSQSRAGGGNEQFF
TGTGCCAGCAGCCAATCACGAGCGGGAGGGGGGAATGAGCAGTTCTTC
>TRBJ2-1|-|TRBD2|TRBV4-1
CASSSPVRGGPNYEQFF
TGCGCCAGCAGCTCCCCTGTGCGGGGAGGGCCTAACTATGAGCAGTTCTTC
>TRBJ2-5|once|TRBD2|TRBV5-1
CASSYSGTQETQYF
TGCGCCAGCAGCTATAGCGGGACCCAAGAGACCCAGTACTTC
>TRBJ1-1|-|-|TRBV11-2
CASSLGGGVTEAFF
TGTGCCAGCAGCTTAGGGGGAGGCGTCACTGAAGCTTTCTTT
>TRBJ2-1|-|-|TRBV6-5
CASSSTSGEQFF
TGTGCCAGCAGCTCCACTTCGGGTGAGCAGTTCTTC
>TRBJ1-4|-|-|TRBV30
CASRENNEKLFF
TGTGCCTCGAGAGAGAATAATGAAAAACTGTTTTTT
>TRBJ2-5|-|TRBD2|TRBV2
CASRDSSGRAGETQYF
TGTGCCAGCAGGGACTCTAGCGGGAGGGCCGGGGAGACCCAGTACTTC
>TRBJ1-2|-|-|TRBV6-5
CASGKSGVDGYTF
TGTGCCAGCGGAAAATCAGGGGTGGATGGCTACACCTTC
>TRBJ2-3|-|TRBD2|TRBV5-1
CASSLTSGSGDTQYF
TGCGCCAGCAGCCTGACTAGCGGGAGTGGAGATACGCAGTATTTT
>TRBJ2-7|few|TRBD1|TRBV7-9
CASSLGLGQAIQSYEQYF
TGTGCCAGCAGCTTAGGGCTGGGACAGGCAATCCAATCCTACGAGCAGTACTTC
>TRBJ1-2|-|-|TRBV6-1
CASSALEGSGYTF
TGTGCCAGCAGTGCGTTGGAGGGGAGTGGCTACACCTTC